This TCR beta chain was profiled in a study of T cell clones after liver transplantation. Across the whole study: A pre-transplant mixed lymphocyte reaction with TCRbeta sequencing defined graft-donor-reactive clones followed in post-transplant blood. Study results and caveats: The donor-reactive repertoire was only partly measurable in a couple of subjects, lacking donor cells.

Points on this clone: What it binds is unknown.

TCRdb's table, derived via immunoSEQ multiplex PCR, lists solely in-frame clones and lacks some. The table lists approximately 6,200 clones, 80% of them singletons, with 13% in the top ten. The CDR3 consists of 13 residues. Trimming pared 5 bases from V and 6 bases from J, leaving 11 bases between. Germline loops: CDR1 MDHEN, CDR2 SYDVKM. The gene calls are TRBV28 and TRBJ2-1; D is ambiguous. Sequences were derived from CD8+ T cells from blood, sampled approximately 3.5 years after liver transplant. The source is a human patient who received a liver transplant. Some T cells may have come from the graft donor. CDR3 loop: CASSHPTGNEQFF. DNA for the CDR3: TGTGCCAGCAGTCACCCGACGGGCAATGAGCAGTTCTTC. Variable domain in full (rest from reference TRBV28 and TRBJ2-1): DVKVTQSSRYLVKRTGEKVFLECVQDMDHENMFWYRQDPGLGLRLIYFSYDVKMKEKGDIPEGYSVSREKKERFSLILESASTNQTSMYLCASSHPTGNEQFFGPGTRLTVL.